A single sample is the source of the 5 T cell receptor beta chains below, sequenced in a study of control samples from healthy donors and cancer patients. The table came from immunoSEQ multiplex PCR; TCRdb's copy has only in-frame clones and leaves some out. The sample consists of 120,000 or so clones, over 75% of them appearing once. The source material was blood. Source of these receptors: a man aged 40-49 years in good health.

DNA of the CDR3: TGTGCCAGTAGTACCCTCCGACAGGGGCCCCTTGAAGCTTTCTTT. It encodes CASSTLRQGPLEAFF. The chain has TRBV19 and TRBJ1-1; 8 nucleotides match TRBD1. This CDR3 contains 15 residues. Per the germline V gene, CDR1 is LNHDA and CDR2 is SQIVND (reference sequence). After removal of 4 bases from V and 7 bases from J, the junction contained 11 bases not matched to a gene.

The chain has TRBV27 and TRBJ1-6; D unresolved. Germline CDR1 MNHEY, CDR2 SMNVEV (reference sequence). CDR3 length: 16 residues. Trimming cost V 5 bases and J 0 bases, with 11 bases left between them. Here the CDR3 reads CASSRAGSSYNSPLHF. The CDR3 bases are TGTGCCAGCAGTAGAGCGGGGAGCTCCTATAATTCACCCCTCCACTTT.

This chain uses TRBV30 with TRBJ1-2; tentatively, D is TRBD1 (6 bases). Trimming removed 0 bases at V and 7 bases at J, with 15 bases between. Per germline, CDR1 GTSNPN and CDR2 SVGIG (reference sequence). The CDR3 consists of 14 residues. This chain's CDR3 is CAWSVRRQGTGYTF. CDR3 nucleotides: TGTGCCTGGAGTGTACGGCGCCAGGGGACTGGCTACACCTTC.

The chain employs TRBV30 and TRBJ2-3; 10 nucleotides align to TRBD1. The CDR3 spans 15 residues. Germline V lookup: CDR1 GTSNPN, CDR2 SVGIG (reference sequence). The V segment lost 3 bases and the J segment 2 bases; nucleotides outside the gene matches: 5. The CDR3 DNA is TGTGCCTGGAGGGGGGACAGGGGCAACACAGATACGCAGTATTTT. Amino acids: CAWRGDRGNTDTQYF.

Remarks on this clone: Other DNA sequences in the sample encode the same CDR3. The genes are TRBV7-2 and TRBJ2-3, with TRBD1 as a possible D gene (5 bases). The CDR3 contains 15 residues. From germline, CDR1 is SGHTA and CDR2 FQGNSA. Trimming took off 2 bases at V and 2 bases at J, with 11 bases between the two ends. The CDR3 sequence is CASSLRGPNTDTQYF. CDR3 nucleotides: TGTGCCAGCAGCTTAAGGGGTCCGAACACAGATACGCAGTATTTT. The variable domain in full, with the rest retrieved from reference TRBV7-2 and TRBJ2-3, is GAGVSQSPSNKVTEKGKDVELRCDPISGHTALYWYRQSLGQGLEFLIYFQGNSAPDKSGLPSDRFSAERTGGSVSTLTIQRTQQEDSAVYLCASSLRGPNTDTQYFGPGTRLTVL.